This T cell receptor (beta chain) stems from a study of graft-versus-host responses after intestinal transplantation. TCRdb's table, derived via immunoSEQ multiplex PCR, lists solely in-frame clones and lacks some. The sample contains roughly 28,000 clones, about 92% of which appear only once. CDR1 and CDR2 (germline): SGHNT, YYREEE (reference sequence). V was shortened by 2 bases and J by 3 bases, with 8 bases between the two germline ends. The CDR3 runs to 13 residues. The J gene is TRBJ1-1, the V gene TRBV5-4; the D is unclear. The sequencing used PBMCs, collected approximately ten weeks after intestinal transplant. The receptor comes from a human patient who received an intestinal transplant, so some T cells may come from the graft donor. CDR3 residues: CASSFRGYTEAFF. DNA of the CDR3: TGTGCCAGCAGCTTTCGAGGGTACACTGAAGCTTTCTTT.